These 26 T cell receptor beta chains were sequenced from one sample in a study of blood T cell repertoires in COVID-19. Profiling relied on immunoSEQ multiplex PCR, and the TCRdb table lists in-frame clones only, not all of them. Counted here are 300,000 to 450,000 clones, about 88% occurring once; the ten biggest clones make up about 2.9%. Sequenced: peripheral blood. These receptor sequences come from a human donor in a cohort sampled during active COVID-19.

For the CDR3, the DNA is TGTGCCAGTAGTGCCGGGACAGGGCGGGGGTACTATGGCTACACCTTC. Its protein product is CASSAGTGRGYYGYTF. V and J are TRBV19 and TRBJ1-2, with TRBD1 identical over 9 bases. This CDR3 is 16 amino acids long. The germline V gene has CDR1 LNHDA and CDR2 SQIVND (reference sequence). With 5 bases clipped from V and 3 bases from J, the junction kept 10 bases outside the gene matches. The full variable domain, in which reference TRBV19 and TRBJ1-2 provide the parts outside the CDR3, is DGGITQSPKYLFRKEGQNVTLSCEQNLNHDAMYWYRQDPGQGLRLIYYSQIVNDFQKGDIAEGYSVSREKKESFPLTVTSAQKNPTAFYLCASSAGTGRGYYGYTFGSGTRLTVV.

V is TRBV6-1 and J is TRBJ2-3; 12 nucleotides line up with TRBD2. CDR3 length: 15 amino acids. V lost 3 bases, J lost 10 bases, and 8 bases stayed unmatched. Germline loops: CDR1 MNHNS, CDR2 SASEGT. The CDR3 nucleotides are TGTGCCAGCAGTGACCTGACTAGCGGGAGTGGAGCGCAGTATTTT. As protein: CASSDLTSGSGAQYF.

V and J are TRBV6-6 and TRBJ1-4, with D unclear. CDR1 MNHNY and CDR2 SVGAGI come from the germline V gene (reference sequence). The CDR3 has 14 amino acids. Between the trimmed V and J ends, which lost 6 bases and 0 bases, there was a span of 8 bases. CDR3 in amino acids: CASRLDATNEKLFF. The CDR3 nucleotides read TGTGCCAGCAGGTTAGATGCAACTAATGAAAAACTGTTTTTT.

The chain recombines TRBV7-2 with TRBJ1-2; 9 bases align to TRBD1. J was trimmed by 4 bases and V by 1 base; bases with no gene match: 7. The CDR3 length is 16 residues. Germline V gene sequence: CDR1 SGHTA, CDR2 FQGNSA. The CDR3 spells CASSLEYRGQSYGYTF. The DNA for the CDR3 is TGTGCCAGCAGCTTAGAGTACAGGGGGCAGAGCTATGGCTACACCTTC.

The rearrangement joins TRBV6-5 to TRBJ2-1; TRBD2 matches at 11 bases. CDR3 length equals 14 residues. Germline trimming cut 8 bases from V and 11 bases from J; bases unmatched to any gene: 11. Germline loops: CDR1 MNHEY, CDR2 SVGAGI. The CDR3 protein is CASARAGTSGQQFF. CDR3 nucleotide sequence: TGTGCCAGCGCCCGGGCGGGGACTAGCGGTCAGCAGTTCTTC.

CDR3 sequence: CATGEGNYGYTF. DNA for the CDR3: TGTGCCACGGGGGAAGGGAACTATGGCTACACCTTC. The genes are TRBV28 and TRBJ1-2; D is possibly TRBD1 (5 bases). V was trimmed by 10 bases and J by 2 bases, leaving 11 bases between them. CDR3 length equals 12 residues. Germline CDR1 MDHEN, CDR2 SYDVKM.

The rearrangement links TRBV10-3 to TRBJ2-7, with D possibly TRBD1 on 7 matching bases. Germline V lookup: CDR1 ENHRY, CDR2 SYGVKD. V was trimmed by 0 bases and J by 5 bases, leaving 14 bases between them. The CDR3 is 15 amino acids. This CDR3 is CAISESEGAVDEQYF. The DNA of the CDR3 is TGTGCCATCAGTGAGTCGGAGGGGGCGGTTGACGAGCAGTACTTC.

The genes are TRBV6-6 and TRBJ2-5; D might be TRBD2 (7 bases). The CDR3 runs to 13 residues. The ends were cut back, 0 bases at V and 9 bases at J, with 11 bases in the middle. Looked up from germline, CDR1 is MNHNY and CDR2 is SVGAGI (reference sequence). The CDR3 reads CASSYSKGGAQYF. The CDR3 nucleotides are TGTGCCAGCAGTTACTCGAAGGGGGGGGCCCAGTACTTC.

CDR3 amino acids: CASSPKDPGAQGQPQHF. The CDR3 nucleotides are TGTGCCAGCAGCCCTAAAGACCCAGGGGCTCAGGGTCAGCCCCAGCATTTT. This chain joins TRBV28 and TRBJ1-5, with a weak D call TRBD1 (6 bases). The germline V and J ends were trimmed by 6 bases and 6 bases, with 24 bases remaining between them. The CDR3 loop spans 17 amino acids. In germline, CDR1 is MDHEN, CDR2 SYDVKM.

This clone was counted only a few times. V gene TRBV6-5 combines with J gene TRBJ1-4; TRBD1 might be the D (5 bases). The CDR3 consists of 14 residues. Germline CDR1 MNHEY, CDR2 SVGAGI. V was cut by 5 bases and J by 5 bases, with 12 bases left in between. The CDR3 protein is CASSNTGPNEKLFF. The CDR3 bases are TGTGCCAGCAGTAACACAGGACCAAATGAAAAACTGTTTTTT.

This chain links TRBV6-5 with TRBJ1-3; 7 nucleotides agree with TRBD1. The CDR3 spans 15 residues. The V and J ends lost 6 bases and 8 bases, in that order; junction bases with no gene match: 13. CDR1 is MNHEY and CDR2 is SVGAGI in the germline V gene. The CDR3, as DNA: TGTGCCAGCAGATCACCGACAGGGCCGGTCGACACCATATATTTT. Translating it yields CASRSPTGPVDTIYF.

The chain employs TRBV19 and TRBJ1-1; D may be TRBD1 (5 bases). The CDR3 totals 13 residues. The germline V and J ends were trimmed by 5 bases and 7 bases, with 14 bases remaining between them. Germline V gene data show CDR1 as LNHDA and CDR2 as SQIVND (reference sequence). The CDR3 spells CASSSAGRNEAFF. CDR3 DNA sequence: TGTGCCAGTAGTTCGGCGGGGCGGAATGAAGCTTTCTTT.

V is TRBV4-2 and J is TRBJ2-3, with a tentative D call TRBD2 (6 bases). Trimming shortened V by 4 bases and J by 7 bases, and 15 bases separated the two germline ends. CDR1 is LGHNA and CDR2 is YNFKEQ in the germline V gene. The CDR3 runs 14 residues. CDR3 loop: CASSPLRGANTQYF. DNA for the CDR3: TGTGCCAGCAGCCCCCTACGCGGGGCCAATACGCAGTATTTT.

The V and J genes are TRBV14 and TRBJ2-7; no firm D call. This CDR3 is 13 amino acids long. CDR1 SGHDN and CDR2 FVKESK come from the germline V gene. V lost 5 bases and J lost 1, with 9 bases in between. Here the CDR3 DNA reads TGTGCCAGCAGCGACGCACTATCCTACGAGCAGTACTTC. The encoded protein is CASSDALSYEQYF.

The V call is TRBV5-1, the J call TRBJ1-1, with D tentatively TRBD1 (5 bases). CDR3 length: 14 residues. Germline CDR1 SGHRS, CDR2 YFSETQ. V lost 3 bases, J lost 5 bases, and 14 bases lay in between. In DNA, the CDR3 is TGCGCCAGCAGCTCCCGGGGGGGTGGTACTGAAGCTTTCTTT. Its protein product is CASSSRGGGTEAFF.

The V and J genes are TRBV6-5 and TRBJ1-2, with D uncertain. V lost 0 bases to trimming and J lost 5 bases, with 13 bases between them. CDR1 and CDR2 from the germline V gene are MNHEY and SVGAGI. This CDR3 is built from 15 residues. The DNA of the CDR3 is TGTGCCAGCAGTTACTCCAGAGGATTTGAGTATGGCTACACCTTC. Its translation is CASSYSRGFEYGYTF.

The genes are TRBV19 and TRBJ1-2, with 10 bases matching TRBD1. The V segment lost 7 bases and the J segment 4 bases; nucleotides outside the gene matches: 18. The CDR3 runs to 18 residues. From germline, CDR1 is LNHDA and CDR2 SQIVND (reference sequence). CDR3 coding DNA: TGTGCCAGTAACTCGGCGGCGACAGGGGGCAATAGGATCTATGGCTACACCTTC. Encoded protein: CASNSAATGGNRIYGYTF. The complete variable domain, with remaining parts taken from reference TRBV19 and TRBJ1-2, reads DGGITQSPKYLFRKEGQNVTLSCEQNLNHDAMYWYRQDPGQGLRLIYYSQIVNDFQKGDIAEGYSVSREKKESFPLTVTSAQKNPTAFYLCASNSAATGGNRIYGYTFGSGTRLTVV.

The rearrangement links TRBV6-5 to TRBJ1-5; tentative D call: TRBD1 (6 bases). V was clipped by 4 bases and J by 2 bases, with 9 bases between them. CDR1 is MNHEY, CDR2 SVGAGI, per germline. The CDR3 totals 14 residues. CDR3 loop: CASSLGAGNQPQHF. The CDR3 DNA reads as TGTGCCAGCAGTTTGGGGGCAGGCAATCAGCCCCAGCATTTT.

This clone was picked up one time. The chain employs TRBV3-1 (or the pseudogene TRBV3-2) and TRBJ2-5, with 11 bases matching TRBD2. Per the germline V gene, CDR1 is LGHDT and CDR2 is YNNKEL (reference sequence). The CDR3 is 17 residues long. V lost 1 base and J lost 5; bases outside the gene matches: 9. CDR3 in DNA: TGTGCCAGCAGCCAAGCAGGTCTAGCGGGGGGAGGGGAGACCCAGTACTTC. This encodes CASSQAGLAGGGETQYF.

This clone was found a few times. The genes are TRBV10-1 and TRBJ1-2; D remains ambiguous. The CDR3 contains 17 residues. Trimming stripped 0 bases from V and 6 bases from J, with 20 bases between. Germline assignment: CDR1 WNHNN and CDR2 SYGVQD (reference sequence). CDR3 loop: CASSESTLETGIHGYTF. In DNA, the CDR3 is TGCGCCAGCAGTGAGTCGACTTTGGAAACGGGAATACATGGCTACACCTTC.

This clone came up a few times. V is TRBV4-1 and J is TRBJ2-7; 9 bases align to TRBD1. The germline gives CDR1 MGHRA, CDR2 YSYEKL. The J segment lost 4 bases and the V segment lost 3 bases, leaving 4 bases of the junction unmatched. There are 14 residues in the CDR3. CDR3 nucleotides: TGCGCCAGCAGCCATCCCGGGACAGGGTACGAGCAGTACTTC. Translation gives CASSHPGTGYEQYF.

The chain combines TRBV10-2 with TRBJ2-6, with D tentatively TRBD2 (6 bases). Germline assignment: CDR1 WSHSY and CDR2 SAAADI. CDR3 length equals 15 residues. Trimming pared 5 bases from V and 4 bases from J, leaving 12 bases between. The CDR3, as DNA: TGCGCCAGCAGTTCGGGAGTAGTCGGGGCCAACGTCCTGACTTTC. This sequence encodes CASSSGVVGANVLTF.

This clone showed up just a few times. The chain links TRBV5-8 to TRBJ2-7; 7 nucleotides agree with TRBD2. Germline V lookup: CDR1 SGHTS, CDR2 YDEGEE. CDR3 length: 13 residues. V trimming: 3 bases; J trimming: 6 bases; junction bases outside the gene matches: 6. The CDR3 sequence is CASSSRTSREQYF. CDR3 in DNA: TGTGCCAGCAGCTCTCGGACTAGTCGCGAGCAGTACTTC.

The gene calls are TRBV7-8 and TRBJ2-1; 11 bases fit TRBD2. Losses at the gene ends were 2 bases for V and 7 bases for J; bases not matched to a gene: 4. The CDR3 is made up of 15 amino acids. Germline V gives CDR1 SGHVS, CDR2 FQNEAQ. The CDR3 loop is CASSLLAGGINEQFF. CDR3 bases: TGTGCCAGCAGCTTACTAGCGGGGGGAATAAATGAGCAGTTCTTC.

The chain uses TRBV4-1 and TRBJ1-5; possibly TRBD1 for D (5 bases). The CDR3 extends over 17 amino acids. CDR1 MGHRA and CDR2 YSYEKL come from the germline V gene. Trimming took 0 bases from V and 5 from J, leaving 17 bases between them. The CDR3: CASSQDRAQVGYQPQHF. CDR3 nucleotides: TGCGCCAGCAGCCAAGATCGGGCACAGGTAGGCTATCAGCCCCAGCATTTT.

The V gene is TRBV4-1, the J gene TRBJ2-7; 11 positions match TRBD1. The CDR3 consists of 18 residues. Germline assignment: CDR1 MGHRA and CDR2 YSYEKL. J gave up 2 bases and V 4 bases, and 13 bases lay outside the gene matches. The CDR3 DNA follows: TGCGCCAGCAGCCGGACAGGGGGCGCCCGGTCCTACCCCTACGAGCAGTACTTC. Translated: CASSRTGGARSYPYEQYF.